This T cell receptor beta chain is from a study of cytotoxic CD8 clonotypes in ibrutinib-treated CLL. Study background: Response sampling came at median approximately twelve months of treatment, ranging roughly 6 to 36 months. Study-wide results and limits: Public clonotypes showed up rarely, and on treatment they shrank or held steady.

Germline V gene data show CDR1 as SGHRS and CDR2 as YFSETQ. Trimming cost V 4 bases and J 4 bases; bases outside gene matches: 4. The CDR3 has 14 residues. About this clone itself: Its cognate antigen is unknown.

The method was immunoSEQ multiplex PCR; TCRdb's version includes in-frame clones alone and lacks a portion of them. The sample shows roughly 40,000 clones, 65% to 70% of them seen only once. The sequence came from a human donor with chronic lymphocytic leukemia. Material: PBMCs, obtained at disease progression, from a patient treated with ibrutinib. The gene calls are TRBV5-1 and TRBJ1-3, with 8 bases aligning to TRBD1. As DNA, the CDR3 is TGCGCCAGCAGCACGACAGGGGACGGAAACACCATATATTTT. This sequence encodes CASSTTGDGNTIYF.